This is a list of T cell receptor beta chains from one sample in a study of early stage breast cancer tumors. Assay: immunoSEQ multiplex PCR; the TCRdb copy retains only in-frame clones and omits some. The sample records tens of thousands of clones, over 75% being singletons. Input material: blood. All receptors derive from a person aged 35-50 years with breast cancer. The CDR3 runs from the conserved cysteine through the conserved F or W. A D gene is named only where the DNA matches it firmly. Size is stated for part of the rows, as once, few or many counts, or as a class when the clone is expanded.

size	V	D	J	DNA	CDR3
NA	TRBV19	NA	TRBJ1-2	TGTGCCAGTAGCCTGGGTAACTATGGCTACACCTTC	CASSLGNYGYTF
NA	TRBV5-1	TRBD2	TRBJ2-2	TGCGCCAGCAGCTTGGCCGGGGGGGGCGCCCCTATAGGCGGGGAGCTGTTTTTT	CASSLAGGGAPIGGELFF
NA	TRBV18	NA	TRBJ1-2	TGTGCCAGCTCACCTCCCGGACAGCCTAACTATGGCTACACCTTC	CASSPPGQPNYGYTF
NA	TRBV15	NA	TRBJ2-5	TGTGCCACCAGCAACGGAACCGGAAGGTCTCGAGCGGAGGGCCAAGAGACCCAGTACTTC	CATSNGTGRSRAEGQETQYF
NA	TRBV6-1	TRBD2	TRBJ2-1	TGTGCCAGCAGTGAACGACTAGCGGGAGGTTTTGAGCAGTTCTTC	CASSERLAGGFEQFF
NA	TRBV7-8	TRBD1	TRBJ1-2	TGTGCCAGCAGCTTCGGTAGGACAGGGATCTATGGCTACACCTTC	CASSFGRTGIYGYTF
NA	TRBV9	TRBD2	TRBJ2-1	TGTGCCAGCAGCCCGCCGACTAGCGGGAAAGACAATGAGCAGTTCTTC	CASSPPTSGKDNEQFF
few	TRBV4-1	NA	TRBJ1-1	TGCGCCAGCAGCCAAAGATGGGGAGATCCTGAAGCTTTCTTT	CASSQRWGDPEAFF
NA	TRBV30	NA	TRBJ2-5	TGTGCCTGGAGTCCTGACAGCCAAGAGACCCAGTACTTC	CAWSPDSQETQYF
NA	TRBV5-4	NA	TRBJ2-5	TGTGCCAGCAGCTTCGGGGAAGAGACCCAGTACTTC	CASSFGEETQYF
few	TRBV4-2	TRBD2	TRBJ2-1	TGTGCCAGCAGCCAAGGCCCGACCGGGACTAGCGGGGGGAGCTCCTACAATGAGCAGTTCTTC	CASSQGPTGTSGGSSYNEQFF
once	TRBV18	NA	TRBJ2-7	TGTGCCAGCTCACGCCGATCAGGTGGGGTCTACGAGCAGTACTTC	CASSRRSGGVYEQYF
NA	TRBV5-1	TRBD2	TRBJ2-2	TGCGCCAGCAGCCGCGGACTAGCGGGAACCGGGGAGCTGTTTTTT	CASSRGLAGTGELFF
NA	TRBV30	TRBD2	TRBJ2-5	TGTGCCTGCAATCCGGGACTAGCGGGGACCGCGGGAGAGACCCAGTACTTC	CACNPGLAGTAGETQYF
NA	TRBV2	TRBD2	TRBJ2-5	TGTGCCAGCAGTGAGCGTGGAGCGGGAGCGGGGGAGACCCAGTACTTC	CASSERGAGAGETQYF
NA	TRBV23-1	NA	TRBJ2-7	TGCGCCAGCAGTCAAAGGGCCGTACCAATCGCCTCCTTTCTAGTTGAGACCTACGAGCAGTACTTC	CASSQRAVPIASFLVETYEQYF
NA	TRBV4-1	TRBD2	TRBJ2-5	TGCGCCAGCAGCCAGGGGTATGGACTAGCGGGAGAAGAGACCCAGTACTTC	CASSQGYGLAGEETQYF
NA	TRBV23-1	NA	TRBJ2-2	TGCGCCAGCACCCGGTTACAGGGGAACACCGGGGAGCTGTTTTTT	CASTRLQGNTGELFF
NA	TRBV10-3	NA	TRBJ1-2	TGTGCCATCAGTGAGTCCCAGAGTCGGGTTAACTATGGCTACACCTTC	CAISESQSRVNYGYTF
NA	TRBV7-2	TRBD2	TRBJ2-2	TGTGCCAGCAGCTATACTAGCGGAGGGAACACCGGGGAGCTGTTTTTT	CASSYTSGGNTGELFF
NA	TRBV7-3	NA	TRBJ2-5	TGTGCCAGCAGCTTAAATCCAGGGAACCAAGAGACCCAGTACTTC	CASSLNPGNQETQYF
NA	TRBV6-6	TRBD2	TRBJ2-5	TGTGCCAGTTCTAGCGGATACCAAGAGACCCAGTACTTC	CASSSGYQETQYF
NA	TRBV28	NA	TRBJ2-7	TGTGCCAGCAGTTTATCTGCCGGCTACGAGCAGTACTTC	CASSLSAGYEQYF
NA	TRBV10-2	NA	TRBJ2-7	TGCGCCAGCAGGGACAGAGGATACGAGCAGTACTTC	CASRDRGYEQYF
NA	TRBV7-9	TRBD2	TRBJ2-7	TGTGCCAGCAGCCTAGCGGGAGGGCCGTACAGCGAGCAGTACTTC	CASSLAGGPYSEQYF
NA	TRBV10-3	TRBD1	TRBJ1-4	TGTGCCATCAGTGAGAGACAGGGGGCGGGAAAACTGTTTTTT	CAISERQGAGKLFF
few	TRBV6-4	TRBD1	TRBJ1-1	TGTGCCAGCAGTCGGACAGGGAACACTGAAGCTTTCTTT	CASSRTGNTEAFF
NA	TRBV7-2	TRBD1	TRBJ2-2	TGTGCCAGCAGCGCCTACAGGGGCACGAACACCGGGGAGCTGTTTTTT	CASSAYRGTNTGELFF
few	TRBV30	NA	TRBJ1-2	TGTGCCTGGAAACCCGGGCCTCTGAGTAACTATGGCTACACCTTC	CAWKPGPLSNYGYTF
NA	TRBV7-6	TRBD2	TRBJ2-3	TGTGCCAGCAGCTTAGTGGTCGGGAGGGGCTCGACAGATACGCAGTATTTT	CASSLVVGRGSTDTQYF
few	TRBV28	NA	TRBJ1-5	TGTGCCAGCAGTTTAAGTCAGGGAACGGGACGTCAGCCCCAGCATTTT	CASSLSQGTGRQPQHF
NA	TRBV19	NA	TRBJ2-3	TGTGCCAGTAGTAGTTTAGCAGGAGGGTGGGGTAGCACAGATACGCAGTATTTT	CASSSLAGGWGSTDTQYF
few	TRBV19	TRBD1	TRBJ1-1	TGTGCCAGTAGTTCCCTGGGCGGGACAGCTGAAGCTTTCTTT	CASSSLGGTAEAFF
NA	TRBV4-1	NA	TRBJ1-4	TGCGCCAGCAGCCAAAGGGCTTTAGGGGTTGAAAAACTGTTTTTT	CASSQRALGVEKLFF
few	TRBV5-1	NA	TRBJ1-3	TGCGCCAGCCATTCCTCTGGAAACACCATATATTTT	CASHSSGNTIYF
NA	TRBV6-5	TRBD1	TRBJ2-5	TGTGCCAGCAGTTTAACAGGGGAAGGGGCCCCGACCCAGTACTTC	CASSLTGEGAPTQYF